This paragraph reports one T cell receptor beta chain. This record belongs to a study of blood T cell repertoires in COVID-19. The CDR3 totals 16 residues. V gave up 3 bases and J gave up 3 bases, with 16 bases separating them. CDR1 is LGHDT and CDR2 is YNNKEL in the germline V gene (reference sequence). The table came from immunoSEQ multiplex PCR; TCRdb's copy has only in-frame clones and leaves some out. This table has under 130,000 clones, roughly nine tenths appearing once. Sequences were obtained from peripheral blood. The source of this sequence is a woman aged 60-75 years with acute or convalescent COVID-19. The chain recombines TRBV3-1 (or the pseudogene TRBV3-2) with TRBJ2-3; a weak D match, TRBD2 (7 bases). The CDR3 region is CASSQRGGGVTDTQYF. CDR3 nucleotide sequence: TGTGCCAGCAGCCAGAGGGGGGGCGGTGTAACAGATACGCAGTATTTT.